The T cell receptor (beta chain) under discussion was sequenced for a study of shared clonotypes between healthy human individuals. About the research overall: Donors had three CD4 naive, three CD4 memory, two CD8 naive and one CD8 memory plate apiece.

J gave up 2 bases and V 0 bases, and 10 bases lay outside the gene matches. CDR3 size: 20 residues. Germline V lookup: CDR1 SGHTA, CDR2 FQGNSA. Comment on this clone: As yet, its antigen is unknown.

Sequencing was performed with immunoSEQ multiplex PCR; in TCRdb, only in-frame clones are kept and a portion is missing. Among 2 million to 2.5 million clones listed, approximately 96% were seen once. Study-wide findings and caveats: Some clonotypes were shared by all four sorted-subset donors, while others were not shared. The non-shared ones had lower generation probabilities than the shared ones.

The genes are TRBV7-2 and TRBJ2-2; TRBD2 matches 12 bases. The origin of this receptor is a man between 18 and 29 years old in good health. Sequenced input: naive CD4+ T cells sorted from blood. Subset here: CD45RA+ positively selected. For the CDR3, the DNA is TGTGCCAGCAGCTTAGCGGCTAGCGGGAGGGACGAAATAAACACCGGGGAGCTGTTTTTT. Translation gives CASSLAASGRDEINTGELFF.